This TCR beta chain was recorded in a study of persistence of HIV-infected CD4 T cells. Trimming cost V 4 bases and J 0 bases, with 16 bases left between them. The CDR3 has 16 amino acids. Germline CDR1 and CDR2: SGDLS and YYNGEE. The immunoSEQ assay was version 4, run in survey mode. Sequencing used immunoSEQ multiplex PCR; TCRdb keeps in-frame clones, though not all of them. Of approximately 45,000 clones in the sample, over 80% were seen once. Study-wide findings and caveats: Degenerate expanded CDR3beta sequences were enriched among CMV- and Gag-responding cells.

Details on this clone: Its antigen is currently unknown.

Anti-CD3/anti-CD28 beads served as a nonspecific positive control stimulus. CD4+ T cells upregulating both CD40 ligand and CD69 were sorted as responding cells. Donors had undetectable plasma HIV-1 RNA, under 50 copies/mL, for 4+ years. Donors had CD4+ T cell counts above 400 cells/uL and were CMV-seropositive. This TCR was sampled from an adult woman with HIV who was CMV-seropositive. This chain connects TRBV9 to TRBJ1-1; no clear D. The material was CD4+ T cells sorted from PBMCs after roughly 18-hour stimulation, obtained from a patient who received antiretroviral therapy. The CDR3 here is CASSFSSGSLNTEAFF. The DNA for the CDR3 is TGTGCCAGCAGCTTCAGTTCGGGATCCCTGAACACTGAAGCTTTCTTT.